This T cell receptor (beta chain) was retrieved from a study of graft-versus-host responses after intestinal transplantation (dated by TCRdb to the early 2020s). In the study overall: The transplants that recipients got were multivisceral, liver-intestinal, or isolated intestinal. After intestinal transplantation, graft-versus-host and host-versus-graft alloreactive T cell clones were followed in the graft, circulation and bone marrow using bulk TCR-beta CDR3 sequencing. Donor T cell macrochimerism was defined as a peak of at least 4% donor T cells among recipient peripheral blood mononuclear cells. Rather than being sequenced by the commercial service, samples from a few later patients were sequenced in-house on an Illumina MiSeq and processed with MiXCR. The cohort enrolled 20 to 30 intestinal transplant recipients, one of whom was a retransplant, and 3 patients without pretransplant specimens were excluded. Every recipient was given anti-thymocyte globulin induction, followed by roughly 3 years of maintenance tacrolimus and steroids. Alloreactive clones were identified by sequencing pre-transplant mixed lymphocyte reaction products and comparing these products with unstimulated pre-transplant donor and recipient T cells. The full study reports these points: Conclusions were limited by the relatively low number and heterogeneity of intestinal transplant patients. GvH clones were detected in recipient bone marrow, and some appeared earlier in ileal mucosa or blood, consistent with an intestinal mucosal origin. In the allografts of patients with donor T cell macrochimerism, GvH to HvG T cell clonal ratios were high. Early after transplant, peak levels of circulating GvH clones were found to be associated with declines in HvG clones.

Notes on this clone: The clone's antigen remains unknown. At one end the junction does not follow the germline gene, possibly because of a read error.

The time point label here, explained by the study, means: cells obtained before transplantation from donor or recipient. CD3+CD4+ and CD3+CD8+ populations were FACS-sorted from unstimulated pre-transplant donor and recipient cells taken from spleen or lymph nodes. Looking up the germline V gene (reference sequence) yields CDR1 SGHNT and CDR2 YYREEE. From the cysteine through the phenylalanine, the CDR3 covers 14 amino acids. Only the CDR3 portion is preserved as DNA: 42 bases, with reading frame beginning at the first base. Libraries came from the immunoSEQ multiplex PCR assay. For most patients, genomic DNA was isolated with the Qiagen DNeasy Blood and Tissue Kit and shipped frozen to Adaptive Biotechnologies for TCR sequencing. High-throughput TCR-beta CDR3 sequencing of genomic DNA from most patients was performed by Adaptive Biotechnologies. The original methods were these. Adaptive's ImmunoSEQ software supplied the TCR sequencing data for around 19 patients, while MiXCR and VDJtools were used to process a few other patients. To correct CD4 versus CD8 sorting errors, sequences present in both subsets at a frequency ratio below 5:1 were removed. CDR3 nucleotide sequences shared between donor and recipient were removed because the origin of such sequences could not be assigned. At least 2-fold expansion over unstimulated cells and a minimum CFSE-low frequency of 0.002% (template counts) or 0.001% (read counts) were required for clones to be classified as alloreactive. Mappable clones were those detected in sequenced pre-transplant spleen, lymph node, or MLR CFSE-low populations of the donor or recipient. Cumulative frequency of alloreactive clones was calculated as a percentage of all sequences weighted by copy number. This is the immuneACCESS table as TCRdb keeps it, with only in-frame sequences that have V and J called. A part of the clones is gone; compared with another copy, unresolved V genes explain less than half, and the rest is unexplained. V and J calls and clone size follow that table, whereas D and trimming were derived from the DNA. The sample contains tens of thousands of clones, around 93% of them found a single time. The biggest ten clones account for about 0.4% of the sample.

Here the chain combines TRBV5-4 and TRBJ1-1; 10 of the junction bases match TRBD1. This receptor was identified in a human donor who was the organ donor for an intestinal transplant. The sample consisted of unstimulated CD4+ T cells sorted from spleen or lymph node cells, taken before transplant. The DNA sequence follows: TGTGCCAGCAGTTTGGACAGGGGGGTGACTGAAGCTTTCTTT. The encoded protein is CASSLDRGVTEAFF.